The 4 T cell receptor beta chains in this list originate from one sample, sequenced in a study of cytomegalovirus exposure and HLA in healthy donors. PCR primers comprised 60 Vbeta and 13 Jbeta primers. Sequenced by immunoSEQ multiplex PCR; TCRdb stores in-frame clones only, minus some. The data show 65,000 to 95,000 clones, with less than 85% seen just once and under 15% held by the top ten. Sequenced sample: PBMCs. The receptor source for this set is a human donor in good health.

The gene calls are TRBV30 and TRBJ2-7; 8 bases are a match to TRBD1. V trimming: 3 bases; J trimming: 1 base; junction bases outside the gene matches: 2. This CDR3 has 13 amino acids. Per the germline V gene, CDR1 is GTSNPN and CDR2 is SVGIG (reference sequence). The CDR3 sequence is CAWRTGVSYEQYF. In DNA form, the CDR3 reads TGTGCCTGGAGGACAGGGGTTTCCTACGAGCAGTACTTC.

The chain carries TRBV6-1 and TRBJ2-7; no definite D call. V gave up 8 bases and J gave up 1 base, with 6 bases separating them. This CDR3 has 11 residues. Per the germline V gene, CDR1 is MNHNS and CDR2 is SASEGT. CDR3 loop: CASPGSYEQYF. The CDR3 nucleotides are TGTGCCAGCCCCGGTTCCTACGAGCAGTACTTC.

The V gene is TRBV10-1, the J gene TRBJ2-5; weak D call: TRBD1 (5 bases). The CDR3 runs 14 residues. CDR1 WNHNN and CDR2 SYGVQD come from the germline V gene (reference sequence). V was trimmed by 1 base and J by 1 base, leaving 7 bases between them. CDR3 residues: CASSELQGQETQYF. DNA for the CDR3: TGCGCCAGCAGTGAGTTGCAGGGCCAAGAGACCCAGTACTTC.

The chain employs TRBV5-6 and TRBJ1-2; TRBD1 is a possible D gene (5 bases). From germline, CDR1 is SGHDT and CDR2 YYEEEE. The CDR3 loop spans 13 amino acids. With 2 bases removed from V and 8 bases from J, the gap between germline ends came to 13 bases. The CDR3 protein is CASSFFGGEGYTF. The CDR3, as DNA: TGTGCCAGCAGCTTTTTCGGGGGGGAAGGCTACACCTTC.